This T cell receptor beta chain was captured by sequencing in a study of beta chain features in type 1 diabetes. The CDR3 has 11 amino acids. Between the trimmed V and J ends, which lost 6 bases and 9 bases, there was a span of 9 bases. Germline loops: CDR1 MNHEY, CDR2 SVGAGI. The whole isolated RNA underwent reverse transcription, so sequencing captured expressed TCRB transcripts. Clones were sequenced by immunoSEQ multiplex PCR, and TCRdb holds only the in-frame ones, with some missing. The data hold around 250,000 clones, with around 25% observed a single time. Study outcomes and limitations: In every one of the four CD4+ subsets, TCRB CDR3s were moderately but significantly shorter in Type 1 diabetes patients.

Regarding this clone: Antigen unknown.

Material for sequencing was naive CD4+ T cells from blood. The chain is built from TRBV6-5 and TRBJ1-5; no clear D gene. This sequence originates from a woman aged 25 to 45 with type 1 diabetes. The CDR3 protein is CASRGLGPQHF. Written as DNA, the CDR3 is TGTGCCAGCAGGGGCCTCGGGCCCCAGCATTTT.